This T cell receptor (beta chain) was sequenced in a study of blood T cell repertoires in COVID-19 (dated by TCRdb to 2020 to 2022). About the full investigation: Samples from collaborators originated in the United States, Italy and Spain and spanned both the acute and convalescent phases of COVID-19. The material from the prospective study consisted of cDNA or gDNA derived from T cells, B-cell-depleted T cells, or PBMCs. The dataset comprised deeply sampled blood TCRbeta repertoires from subjects exposed to, actively infected with, or recovered from COVID-19. The repertoires were released in a freely available public database intended as a resource for research on the immune response to SARS-CoV-2. Samples were obtained from the ongoing ImmuneRACE study (first 160 participants) and from over 1,000 subjects provided by 6 global collaborators. Sample metadata almost always included a de-identified subject ID, COVID-19 status, age in years and sex. Where HLA class I and class II types were available, the types were taken from metadata supplied by the sample provider, not from assay-based typing. Findings and caveats that apply to the study as a whole: How much clinical and demographic metadata was included differed by source and by participant, and the metadata was provided uncurated.

Whole blood was collected in K2EDTA tubes by collaborating institutions according to the institutions' own protocols. For TCRbeta analysis, collaborator samples were shipped as frozen whole blood, as isolated PBMCs, or as DNA extracted from either sample type. About this clone: It has no known antigen specificity. Base qualities are not provided; no much larger clone lies one nucleotide away.

TCRbeta CDR3 regions were amplified from genomic DNA by means of the immunoSEQ Assay, a bias-controlled multiplex PCR. Processing in the source paper ran as follows. Within the assay, amplification of reference gene primers was used to estimate how many nucleated cells each sample contained. To quantify the absolute abundance of each unique TCRbeta CDR3 rearrangement, sequence reads were collapsed and filtered. For each sample, productive Simpson clonality was calculated by taking the square root of Simpson's diversity index across productive rearrangements. The source is immuneACCESS, and TCRdb retained only in-frame sequences with V and J called. Part of the clones is not carried over; for the studies checked, unresolved V genes explain less than half of this, and the remainder is unexplained. D and trimming come from the DNA, and the V and J calls and clone size come from that table. The sample has more than 150,000 clones on record, about 89% of them singletons. Together, the top ten hold approximately 7% of the sample.

Trimmed from V: 5 bases; trimmed from J: 3 bases; junction bases lacking a gene match: 8. Spanning cysteine to phenylalanine, the CDR3 consists of 15 amino acids. This entry keeps only the CDR3 DNA: 45 bases, framed from base 1. The germline V gene (reference sequence) sets CDR1 to GTSNPN and CDR2 to SVGIG. The receptor was isolated from a man aged 40-49 years with acute or convalescent COVID-19. The V and J segments used are TRBV30 and TRBJ2-2, with TRBD2 matching 8 junction bases. Source material: peripheral blood. CDR3 loop: CAWDESGGYTGELFF. DNA sequence: TGTGCCTGGGACGAAAGCGGGGGTTACACCGGGGAGCTGTTTTTT.